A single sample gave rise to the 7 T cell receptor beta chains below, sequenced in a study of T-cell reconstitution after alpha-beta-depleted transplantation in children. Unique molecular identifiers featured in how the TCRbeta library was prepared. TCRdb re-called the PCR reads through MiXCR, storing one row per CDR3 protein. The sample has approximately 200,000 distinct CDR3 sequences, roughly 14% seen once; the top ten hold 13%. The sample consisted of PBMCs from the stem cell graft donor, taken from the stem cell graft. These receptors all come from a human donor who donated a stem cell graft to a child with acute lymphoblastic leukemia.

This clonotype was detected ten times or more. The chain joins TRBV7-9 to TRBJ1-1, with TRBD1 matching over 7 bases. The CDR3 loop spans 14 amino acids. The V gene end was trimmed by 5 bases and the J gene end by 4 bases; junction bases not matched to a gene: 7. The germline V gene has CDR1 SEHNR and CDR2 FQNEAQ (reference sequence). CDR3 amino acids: CASSVGQRGTEAFF. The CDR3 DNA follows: TGTGCCAGCAGCGTGGGACAGCGGGGCACTGAAGCTTTCTTT.

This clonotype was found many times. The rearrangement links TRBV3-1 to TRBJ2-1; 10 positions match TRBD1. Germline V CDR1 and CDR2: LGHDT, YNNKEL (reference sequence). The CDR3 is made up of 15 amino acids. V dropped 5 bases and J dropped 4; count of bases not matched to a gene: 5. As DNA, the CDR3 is TGTGCCAGCAGCATAAGGACAGGGGGATACAATGAGCAGTTCTTC. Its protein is CASSIRTGGYNEQFF.

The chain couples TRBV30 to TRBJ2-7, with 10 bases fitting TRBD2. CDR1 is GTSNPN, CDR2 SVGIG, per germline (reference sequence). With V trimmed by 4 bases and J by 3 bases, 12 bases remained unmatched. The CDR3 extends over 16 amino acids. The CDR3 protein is CAWTMGGLAEDYEQYF. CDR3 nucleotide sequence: TGTGCCTGGACCATGGGAGGACTAGCGGAGGACTACGAGCAGTACTTC.

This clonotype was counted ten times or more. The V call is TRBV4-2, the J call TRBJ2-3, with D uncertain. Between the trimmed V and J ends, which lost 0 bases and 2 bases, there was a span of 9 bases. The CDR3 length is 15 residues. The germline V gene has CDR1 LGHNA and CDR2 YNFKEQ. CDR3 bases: TGTGCCAGCAGCCAAGATCCATCACCCACAGATACGCAGTATTTT. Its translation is CASSQDPSPTDTQYF.

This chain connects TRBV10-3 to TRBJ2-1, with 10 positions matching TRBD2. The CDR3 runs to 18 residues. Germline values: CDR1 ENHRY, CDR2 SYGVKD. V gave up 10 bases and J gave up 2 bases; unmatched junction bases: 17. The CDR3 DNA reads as TGTGCCACAGGGGGCAGGATCGACCTAGCGGGAGCCTACAATGAGCAGTTCTTC. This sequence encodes CATGGRIDLAGAYNEQFF.

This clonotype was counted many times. The CDR3 sequence: CASSSFRTGDGYTF. CDR3 sequence (DNA): TGTGCCAGCAGTTCCTTCAGGACAGGGGATGGCTACACCTTC. The gene calls are TRBV27 and TRBJ1-2, with 9 bases fitting TRBD1. The CDR3 is made up of 14 amino acids. V lost 4 bases and J lost 6; bases outside the gene matches: 6. CDR1 is MNHEY and CDR2 is SMNVEV in the germline V gene (reference sequence).

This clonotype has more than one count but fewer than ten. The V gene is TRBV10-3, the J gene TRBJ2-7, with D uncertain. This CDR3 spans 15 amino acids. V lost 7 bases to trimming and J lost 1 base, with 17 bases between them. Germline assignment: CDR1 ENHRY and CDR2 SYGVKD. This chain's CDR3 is CAINSRTEFSYEQYF. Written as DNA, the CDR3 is TGTGCCATCAATTCTCGGACGGAATTTTCCTACGAGCAGTACTTC.